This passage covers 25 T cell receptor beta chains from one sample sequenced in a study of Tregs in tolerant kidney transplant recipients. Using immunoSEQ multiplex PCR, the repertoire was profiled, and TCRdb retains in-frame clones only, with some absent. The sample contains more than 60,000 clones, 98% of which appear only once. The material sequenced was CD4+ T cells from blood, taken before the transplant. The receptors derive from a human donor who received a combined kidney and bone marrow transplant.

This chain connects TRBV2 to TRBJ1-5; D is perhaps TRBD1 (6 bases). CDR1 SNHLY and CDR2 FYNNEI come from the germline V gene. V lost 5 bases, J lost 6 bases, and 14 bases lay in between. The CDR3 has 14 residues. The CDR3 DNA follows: TGTGCCAGCAGTCAAGGGGGGGGCAGTCAGCCCCAGCATTTT. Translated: CASSQGGGSQPQHF. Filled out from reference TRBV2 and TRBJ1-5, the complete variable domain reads EPEVTQTPSHQVTQMGQEVILRCVPISNHLYFYWYRQILGQKVEFLVSFYNNEISEKSEIFDDQFSVERPDGSNFTLKIRSTKLEDSAMYFCASSQGGGSQPQHFGDGTRLSIL.

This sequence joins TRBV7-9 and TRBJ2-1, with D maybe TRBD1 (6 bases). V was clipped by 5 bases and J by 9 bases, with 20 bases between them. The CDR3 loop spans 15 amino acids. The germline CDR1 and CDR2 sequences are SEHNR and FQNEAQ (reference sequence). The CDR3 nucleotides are TGTGCCAGCAGCCCCAGGGGTACGCAGCACCGTGAGCAGTTCTTC. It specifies CASSPRGTQHREQFF.

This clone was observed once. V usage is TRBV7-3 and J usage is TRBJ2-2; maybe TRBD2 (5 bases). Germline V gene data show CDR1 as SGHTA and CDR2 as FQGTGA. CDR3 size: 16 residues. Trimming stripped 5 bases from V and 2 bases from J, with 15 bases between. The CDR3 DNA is TGTGCCAGCAGCCTGAATTCGGGATTCAACACCGGGGAGCTGTTTTTT. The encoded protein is CASSLNSGFNTGELFF.

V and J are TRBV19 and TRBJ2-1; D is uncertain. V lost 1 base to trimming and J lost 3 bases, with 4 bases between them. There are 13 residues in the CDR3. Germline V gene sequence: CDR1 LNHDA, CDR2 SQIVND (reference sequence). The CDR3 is CASSIGSYNEQFF. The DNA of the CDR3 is TGTGCCAGTAGTATAGGCAGCTACAATGAGCAGTTCTTC.

DNA for the CDR3: TGTGCTAGTGGCCCCTTGGCTAGCGGGAGATTCGAGCAGTACTTC. It is translated as CASGPLASGRFEQYF. This chain links TRBV12-5 with TRBJ2-7; TRBD2 aligns across 10 bases. Looked up from germline, CDR1 is LGHNT and CDR2 is FRNRAP. The CDR3 is made up of 15 amino acids. V was pared by 6 bases and J by 6 bases, with 11 bases of the junction left unmatched.

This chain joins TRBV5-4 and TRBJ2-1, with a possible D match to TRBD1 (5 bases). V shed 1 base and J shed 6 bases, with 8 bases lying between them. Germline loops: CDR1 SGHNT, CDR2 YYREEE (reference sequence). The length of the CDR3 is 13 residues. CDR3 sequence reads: CASSLTGPNEQFF. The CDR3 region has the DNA TGTGCCAGCAGCTTGACAGGACCCAATGAGCAGTTCTTC.

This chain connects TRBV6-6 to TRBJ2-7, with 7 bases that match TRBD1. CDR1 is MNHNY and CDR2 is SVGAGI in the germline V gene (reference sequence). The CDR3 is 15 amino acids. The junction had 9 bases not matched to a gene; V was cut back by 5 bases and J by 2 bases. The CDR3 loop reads CASSTRQGNPYEQYF. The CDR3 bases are TGTGCCAGCAGTACCAGACAGGGCAACCCCTACGAGCAGTACTTC.

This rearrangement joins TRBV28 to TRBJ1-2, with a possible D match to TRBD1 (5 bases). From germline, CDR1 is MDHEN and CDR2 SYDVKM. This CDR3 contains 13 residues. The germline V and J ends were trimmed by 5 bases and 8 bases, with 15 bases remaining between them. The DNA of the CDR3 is TGTGCCAGCAGTCAATCGGACACCCGGGGCTACACCTTC. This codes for CASSQSDTRGYTF.

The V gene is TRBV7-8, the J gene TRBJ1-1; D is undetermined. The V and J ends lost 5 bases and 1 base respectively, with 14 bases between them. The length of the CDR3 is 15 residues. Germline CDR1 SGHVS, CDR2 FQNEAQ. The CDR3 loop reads CASSPQNQANTEAFF. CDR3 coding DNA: TGTGCCAGCAGCCCACAAAATCAGGCGAACACTGAAGCTTTCTTT. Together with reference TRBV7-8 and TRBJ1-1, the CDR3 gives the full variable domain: GAGVSQSPRYKVAKRGQDVALRCDPISGHVSLFWYQQALGQGPEFLTYFQNEAQLDKSGLPSDRFFAERPEGSVSTLKIQRTQQEDSAVYLCASSPQNQANTEAFFGQGTRLTVV.

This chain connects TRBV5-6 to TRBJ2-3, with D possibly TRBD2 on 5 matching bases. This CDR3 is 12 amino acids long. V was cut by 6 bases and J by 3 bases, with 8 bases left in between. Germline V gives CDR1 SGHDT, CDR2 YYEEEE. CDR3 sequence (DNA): TGTGCCAGCAACCCGGGGACAGATACGCAGTATTTT. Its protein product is CASNPGTDTQYF.

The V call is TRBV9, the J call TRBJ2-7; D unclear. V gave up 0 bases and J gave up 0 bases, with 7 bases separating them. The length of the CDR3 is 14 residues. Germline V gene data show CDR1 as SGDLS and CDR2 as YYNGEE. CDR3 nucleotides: TGTGCCAGCAGCGTAGCGACATACTCCTACGAGCAGTACTTC. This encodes CASSVATYSYEQYF. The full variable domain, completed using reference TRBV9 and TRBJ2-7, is DSGVTQTPKHLITATGQRVTLRCSPRSGDLSVYWYQQSLDQGLQFLIQYYNGEERAKGNILERFSAQQFPDLHSELNLSSLELGDSALYFCASSVATYSYEQYFGPGTRLTVT.

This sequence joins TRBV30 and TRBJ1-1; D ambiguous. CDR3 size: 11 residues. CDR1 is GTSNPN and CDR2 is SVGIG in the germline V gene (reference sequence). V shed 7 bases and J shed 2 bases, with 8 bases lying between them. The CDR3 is CAYTRNTEAFF. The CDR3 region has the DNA TGTGCCTACACAAGAAACACTGAAGCTTTCTTT. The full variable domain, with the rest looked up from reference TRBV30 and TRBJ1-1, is SQTIHQWPATLVQPVGSPLSLECTVEGTSNPNLYWYRQAAGRGLQLLFYSVGIGQISSEVPQNLSASRPQDRQFILSSKKLLLSDSGFYLCAYTRNTEAFFGQGTRLTVV.

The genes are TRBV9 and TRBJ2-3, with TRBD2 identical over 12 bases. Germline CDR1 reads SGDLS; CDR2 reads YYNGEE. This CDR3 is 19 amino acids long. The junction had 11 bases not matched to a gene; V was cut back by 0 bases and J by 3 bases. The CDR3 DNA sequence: TGTGCCAGCAGCGTAGCTGCGGGTGGACTAGCGGGGTCGACAGATACGCAGTATTTT. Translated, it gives CASSVAAGGLAGSTDTQYF.

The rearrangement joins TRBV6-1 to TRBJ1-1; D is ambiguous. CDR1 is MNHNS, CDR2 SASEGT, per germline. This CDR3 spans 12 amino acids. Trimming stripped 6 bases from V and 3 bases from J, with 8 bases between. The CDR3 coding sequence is TGTGCCAGCAGAAGACAATACACTGAAGCTTTCTTT. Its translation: CASRRQYTEAFF.

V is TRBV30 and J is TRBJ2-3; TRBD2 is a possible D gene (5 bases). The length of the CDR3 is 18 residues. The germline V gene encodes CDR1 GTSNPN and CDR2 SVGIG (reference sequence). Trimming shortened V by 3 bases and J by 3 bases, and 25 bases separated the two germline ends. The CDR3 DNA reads TGTGCCTGGAGCGCAAATCTCCCGGGATCCGGGCGTACAGATACGCAGTATTTT. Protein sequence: CAWSANLPGSGRTDTQYF.

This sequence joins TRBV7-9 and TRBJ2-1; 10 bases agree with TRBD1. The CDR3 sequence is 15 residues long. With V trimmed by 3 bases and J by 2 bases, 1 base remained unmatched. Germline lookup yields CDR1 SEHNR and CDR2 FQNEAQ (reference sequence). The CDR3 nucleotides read TGTGCCAGCAGCTTGGGACAGGGGACCTACAATGAGCAGTTCTTC. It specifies CASSLGQGTYNEQFF.

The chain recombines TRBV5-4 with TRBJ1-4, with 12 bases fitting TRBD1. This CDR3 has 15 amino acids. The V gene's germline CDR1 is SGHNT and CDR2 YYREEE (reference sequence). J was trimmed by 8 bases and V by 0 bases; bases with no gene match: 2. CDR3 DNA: TGTGCCAGCAGCTTGGGGGGGACAGGGGGCGAAAAACTGTTTTTT. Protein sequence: CASSLGGTGGEKLFF.

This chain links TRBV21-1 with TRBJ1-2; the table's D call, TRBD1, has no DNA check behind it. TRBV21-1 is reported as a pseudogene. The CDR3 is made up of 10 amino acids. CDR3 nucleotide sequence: TGTGCCAGCAAGCTTGACAGTACCCAATTC. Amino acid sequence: CASKLDSTQF.

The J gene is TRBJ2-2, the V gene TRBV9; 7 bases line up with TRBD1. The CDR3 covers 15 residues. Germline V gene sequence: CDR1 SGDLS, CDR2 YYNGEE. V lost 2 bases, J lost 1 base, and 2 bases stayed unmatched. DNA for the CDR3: TGTGCCAGCAGCGTCCGGGACAGGAACACCGGGGAGCTGTTTTTT. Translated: CASSVRDRNTGELFF.

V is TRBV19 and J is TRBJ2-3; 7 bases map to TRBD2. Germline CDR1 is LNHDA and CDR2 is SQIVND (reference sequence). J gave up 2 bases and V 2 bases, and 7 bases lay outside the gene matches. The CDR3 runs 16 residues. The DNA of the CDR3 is TGTGCCAGTAGTATAACCGGGAGGCCCTACACAGATACGCAGTATTTT. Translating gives CASSITGRPYTDTQYF.

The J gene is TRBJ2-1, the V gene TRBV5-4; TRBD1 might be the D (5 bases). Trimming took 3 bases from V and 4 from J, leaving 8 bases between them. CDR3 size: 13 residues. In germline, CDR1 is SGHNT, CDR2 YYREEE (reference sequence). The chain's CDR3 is CASSSTVYNEQFF. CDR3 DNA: TGTGCCAGCAGCTCGACAGTATACAATGAGCAGTTCTTC.

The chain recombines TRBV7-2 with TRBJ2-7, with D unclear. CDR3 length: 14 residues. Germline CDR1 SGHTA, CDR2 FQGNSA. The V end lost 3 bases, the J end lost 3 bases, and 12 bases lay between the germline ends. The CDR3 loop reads CASSFSYYLYEQYF. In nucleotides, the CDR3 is TGTGCCAGCAGCTTCTCTTACTACCTCTACGAGCAGTACTTC.

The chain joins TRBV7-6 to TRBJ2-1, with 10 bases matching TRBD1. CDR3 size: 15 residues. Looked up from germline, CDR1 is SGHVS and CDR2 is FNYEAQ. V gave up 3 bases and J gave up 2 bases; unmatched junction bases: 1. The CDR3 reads CASSLTGGPYNEQFF. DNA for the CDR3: TGTGCCAGCAGCTTGACAGGGGGCCCCTACAATGAGCAGTTCTTC.

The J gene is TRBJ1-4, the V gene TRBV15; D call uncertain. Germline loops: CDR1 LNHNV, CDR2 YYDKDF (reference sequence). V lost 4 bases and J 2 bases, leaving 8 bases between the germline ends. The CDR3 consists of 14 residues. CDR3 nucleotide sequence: TGTGCCACCAGCATGTTGTCTACTAATGAAAAACTGTTTTTT. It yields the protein CATSMLSTNEKLFF.

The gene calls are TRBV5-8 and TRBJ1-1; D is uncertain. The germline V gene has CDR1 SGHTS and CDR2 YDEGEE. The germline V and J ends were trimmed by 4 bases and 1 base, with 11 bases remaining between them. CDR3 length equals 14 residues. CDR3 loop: CASSLSQRNTEAFF. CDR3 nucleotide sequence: TGTGCCAGCAGCCTGAGTCAAAGGAACACTGAAGCTTTCTTT.